This T cell receptor (beta chain) was sequenced during a study of blood T cell repertoires in COVID-19. On the study more broadly: COVID-19 samples collected from the United States, Italy and Spain covered acute and convalescent phases.

CDR1 is MNHEY and CDR2 is SVGAGI in the germline V gene. CDR3 length: 14 residues. Trimming removed 10 bases from V and 9 bases from J; junction bases left unmatched: 13. Original methodology: Amplification with reference gene primers provided the estimates of nucleated cell counts. Produced via immunoSEQ multiplex PCR; TCRdb's table is partial and in-frame only. V and J calls and clone size follow that table, whereas D and trimming were derived from the DNA. Found here are under 250,000 clones, more than 75% of them singletons; the top ten hold around a tenth. The chain carries TRBV6-5 and TRBJ2-1, with TRBD1 identical over 9 bases. Sequencing was carried out using peripheral blood. The TCR originated in a man in his fifties with COVID-19, enrolled during active disease. For the CDR3, the DNA is TGTGCCACAAAACCGGGACAGGGCTGGGGTGAGCAGTTCTTC. Residues: CATKPGQGWGEQFF.